This TCR beta chain emerged from a study of T cell clones after liver transplantation. As for the study in general: TCRbeta sequencing after a pre-transplant mixed lymphocyte reaction identified graft-donor-reactive clones, later tracked in post-transplant blood.

The germline V gene has CDR1 SGHAT and CDR2 FQNNGV. The V end lost 1 base, the J end lost 1 base, and 5 bases lay between the germline ends. The length of the CDR3 is 13 residues. Findings of the study overall: Circulating graft-donor-reactive CD4 TCRbeta sequences fell significantly post-transplant in most of the 8 subjects.

The protocol was immunoSEQ multiplex PCR, while the TCRdb copy is restricted to in-frame clones and leaves out a portion. Among some 2,100 clones listed, about 20% were seen once. Sequencing of dividing CFSE-low cells from the MLR defined alloreactive TCRbeta sequences. This clone is medium-sized by share. The antigen is unknown. This sample includes further DNA sequences coding for the same CDR3. This chain links TRBV11-2 with TRBJ2-7; D remains ambiguous. This receptor was taken from a human patient who received a liver transplant. A share of the T cells may be of graft donor origin. The sequenced sample consisted of CD8+ T cells from cultured PBMCs. CDR3 protein: CASSLAPSYEQYF. The CDR3 DNA sequence: TGTGCCAGCAGCTTAGCCCCTTCCTACGAGCAGTACTTC.